The entry below gives a single T cell receptor (beta chain) sequence along with its context. This clonotype was observed many times. Its antigen target is currently unknown. The input lacks base qualities; no much larger clone sits a single base away. The sample originates from a study of blood T cells in healthy people across ages (dated by TCRdb to between 2015 and 2017). Looking at the study overall: In model experiments, roughly one uniquely barcoded TCR beta cDNA molecule per two T cells was captured by template switching. To track age-related changes in TCR beta repertoire diversity, the study relied on deep sequencing normalized with unique cDNA molecular identifiers. Four age groups were formed from the donors: young (average around 15 years), middle-aged (approximately 39), aged (over 55) and long-lived (roughly 88). To avoid experimental bias, donors of different ages were randomly spread across the sequencing lanes. For two donors (one aged 18 to 29 and one aged 80 or older), the study analyzed two additional independent replicas of 1 million unique cDNA reads from the same blood draw.

The donors were about 40 Caucasian individuals from Russia, aged roughly 6 to 100 years, who were systemically healthy. Each donor gave 8 to 10 milliliters of peripheral blood, drawn into EDTA-treated Vacutainer tubes. Ficoll-Paque density-gradient centrifugation was used to isolate PBMCs, with at least 6.5 million obtained per sample. Total RNA, at least 6 micrograms per sample, was extracted from PBMCs with Trizol reagent. For every donor, flow cytometry on a PBMC aliquot measured the percentage of naive CD45RAhigh/CD27high T cells. Library method: 5' RACE. The sample was run on an Illumina HiSeq 2500. A second about 7 to 11 cycle PCR used a sample-barcoded 5' primer and a J-beta primer mix. Each TCR beta cDNA molecule received a unique molecular identifier from a template-switch 5' adaptor carrying 12 random nucleotides. Each sample yielded at least 3 million CDR3-containing paired-end reads. The Mint cDNA synthesis kit, primed by a TRBC-specific oligonucleotide, was used to synthesize first-strand cDNA from all RNA. Following uracil-DNA glycosylase treatment, all cDNA underwent a first 18-cycle PCR with the universal primers M1SS and BC2_uni_R. Under the source paper's analysis protocol: Normalization of each sample was performed by random selection of 1 million high-quality reads, each carrying a distinct molecular identifier. Instead of being binned into consensus sequences, reads that shared molecular identifiers were thrown out. CDR3 identification, clonotype clustering and error correction used MiTCR with a Q25 quality threshold and the strictest error-elimination algorithm. A nonparametric unseen species model with Euler transformation was used to estimate a lower bound on total TCR beta diversity. TCRdb reran the public reads through fastp at Q25 and MiXCR, keeping productive beta chains. Rows merge per CDR3 protein into single entries with the most common DNA and genes. TCRdb's processing, not the authors' own work, is the source of the V and J calls. The sample table contains around 670,000 distinct CDR3 sequences; only one count was recorded for around 31% of them. The ten largest clones take up 15% to 17% of the sample.

Study-wide conclusions, independent of this receptor: Observed TCR beta diversity per million T cells fell roughly linearly with age, and a significant reduction was already apparent by age about 43. Bulk unsorted PBMC profiling prevented conclusive comparison of naive and antigen-experienced compartments. Because donor CMV infection status was unknown, age-related changes in expanded clonotypes were potentially confounded. Compared with the aged group, the long-lived group had more naive CD4+ T cells, fewer expanded clones and increased TCR diversity, suggesting age selection. Observed TCR beta diversity correlated strongly with the percentage of naive T cells measured by flow cytometry. Total diversity estimates from one million sequenced T cells were considered lower bounds and underestimates.

The germline V gene (reference sequence) supplies CDR1 DFQATT and CDR2 SNEGSKA. The junction shows trimming of 5 bases on V and 5 bases on J, and the gene matches do not reach 15 bases of it. CDR3 length: 16 amino acids, cysteine to phenylalanine. Only the CDR3 DNA stays, 48 bases, in frame from base 1. The TCR originated in a woman older than 75 in good health. The rearrangement joined TRBV20-1 to TRBJ2-5; 9 nucleotides in the junction match TRBD1. Specimen: blood. In nucleotide form, the sequence is TGCAGTGCTCTCCCCTGGGGACAGGGTCGGGTCGAGACCCAGTACTTC. Its coded protein is CSALPWGQGRVETQYF.